These 6 T cell receptor beta chains share one sample of origin, sequenced in a study of T cell responses to AZD1222 COVID-19 vaccine. Libraries were prepared by immunoSEQ multiplex PCR; TCRdb keeps only in-frame clonotypes and omits some of them. The sample records more than 70,000 clones, 75% to 95% being singletons. This specimen consisted of peripheral blood, obtained 28 days after the second AZD1222 dose. Receptors were obtained from an adult who received the AZD1222 COVID-19 vaccine.

The CDR3 DNA reads TGTGCCAGCAGCTTAACTGAGAACTATGGCTACACCTTC. This codes for CASSLTENYGYTF. The rearrangement links TRBV7-9 to TRBJ1-2; D is unresolved. Between the trimmed V and J ends, which lost 2 bases and 2 bases, there was a span of 6 bases. The CDR3 is 13 residues long. Germline V gene data show CDR1 as SEHNR and CDR2 as FQNEAQ (reference sequence).

V usage is TRBV4-2 and J usage is TRBJ1-2; maybe TRBD1 (6 bases). Per the germline V gene, CDR1 is LGHNA and CDR2 is YNFKEQ. V lost 4 bases to trimming and J lost 1 base, with 10 bases between them. The CDR3 spans 14 residues. The CDR3: CASSRDRNNYGYTF. The CDR3 DNA is TGTGCCAGCAGCCGAGACAGGAATAACTATGGCTACACCTTC.

The CDR3 is CASSEQGLNYGYTF. CDR3 coding DNA: TGTGCCAGCAGTGAACAGGGCCTTAACTATGGCTACACCTTC. The chain recombines TRBV2 with TRBJ1-2; the D gene is possibly TRBD1 (5 bases). The V gene lost 2 bases and the J gene lost 1 base, with 8 bases spanning the gap. Germline CDR1 and CDR2: SNHLY and FYNNEI. The CDR3 sequence is 14 residues long.

The chain is built from TRBV11-2 and TRBJ1-2, with D hard to call. This CDR3 has 14 residues. Trimming removed 5 bases at V and 4 bases at J, with 14 bases between. Germline values: CDR1 SGHAT, CDR2 FQNNGV. The CDR3 DNA reads TGTGCCAGCAGCCGGGTCGGCTCCCTCTATGGCTACACCTTC. Translation gives CASSRVGSLYGYTF.

The chain carries TRBV5-6 and TRBJ2-1; D remains ambiguous. The germline gives CDR1 SGHDT, CDR2 YYEEEE. Trimming removed 0 bases from V and 10 bases from J, with 8 bases in between. The CDR3 sequence is 12 residues long. As DNA, the CDR3 is TGTGCCAGCAGCTTGGTTTCGAAGGAGCAGTTCTTC. Amino acids: CASSLVSKEQFF.

The chain employs TRBV28 and TRBJ1-2; 10 nucleotides match TRBD1. There are 14 residues in the CDR3. The germline V gene has CDR1 MDHEN and CDR2 SYDVKM. J was trimmed by 2 bases and V by 5 bases; bases with no gene match: 2. CDR3 bases: TGTGCCAGCAGTCTGGGACAGGGGAACTATGGCTACACCTTC. Its translation: CASSLGQGNYGYTF.